Below, one T cell receptor beta chain is given with its context. Unique molecular identifiers were incorporated into the prepared TCRbeta library. TCRdb passed the PCR reads through MiXCR, listing each CDR3 protein once. The table has approximately 1,000,000 distinct CDR3 sequences, roughly 29% seen once. The source of the sample is a study of T-cell reconstitution after alpha-beta-depleted transplantation in children. Sample: PBMCs, mostly from graft donor cells, taken 360 days after TCRalphabeta/CD19-depleted stem cell transplant. This receptor was taken from a boy under two years old who had a stem cell transplant for SCID, so the T cells may come from the graft donor.

The CDR3 DNA reads TGTGCCAGCAGTTTTGGGCTTAGGGACTTTAGGAAGACCCAGTACTTC. Amino acid sequence: CASSFGLRDFRKTQYF. The chain uses TRBV12-3 or TRBV12-4 and TRBJ2-5, with D possibly TRBD2 on 6 matching bases. This CDR3 has 16 amino acids. V was clipped by 3 bases and J by 6 bases, with 20 bases between them.